A single sample gave rise to the 26 T cell receptor beta chains below, sequenced in a study of post-analysis software for immune sequencing data. Carried by the TCR beta cDNA libraries were unique molecular identifiers. TCRdb processed the PCR reads anew with MiXCR; each CDR3 protein has one entry. The table lists some 500,000 distinct CDR3 sequences, approximately 46% of them singletons, with 9% to 13% in the top ten. No antigen has been assigned to these receptors. Study results and limitations: Patients showed TRBV5-6, TRBV5-1 and TRBV20-1 among roughly 5 TRBV segments more frequent than in controls.

Sequenced: blood. These receptors came from a girl aged 5 to 17 with multiple sclerosis.

The chain uses TRBV7-9 and TRBJ2-4; 8 bases fit TRBD1. The J call may be mistaken, given a closer DNA end match to TRBJ2-7. Germline values: CDR1 SEHNR, CDR2 FQNEAQ (reference sequence). This CDR3 has 15 amino acids. The CDR3 spells CASSLIRTGPHEQYF. As DNA, the CDR3 is TGTGCCAGCAGCTTAATTCGGACAGGGCCCCACGAGCAGTACTTC.

This clonotype turned up a few times. V gene TRBV29-1 combines with J gene TRBJ2-7; D may correspond to TRBD1 or TRBD2 (6 bases each). This CDR3 region has 15 residues. V lost 2 bases to trimming and J lost 2 bases, with 16 bases between them. Per germline, CDR1 SQVTM and CDR2 ANQGSEA. The CDR3 sequence is CSVERQEGMTYEQYF. The DNA for the CDR3 is TGCAGCGTTGAACGACAGGAGGGGATGACCTACGAGCAGTACTTC.

Worth noting for this clonotype: Germline is not matched at one junction end, which may reflect a read error. This chain joins TRBV4-1 and TRBJ2-5, with D possibly matching TRBD1 (5 bases). Germline CDR1 reads MGHRA; CDR2 reads YSYEKL. The CDR3 extends over 12 amino acids. CDR3 coding DNA: TGCGCCGGCAGGGATCAGGGAGAGACCCAGTACTTC. Protein: CAGRDQGETQYF.

The sample holds a few counts of this clonotype. The chain combines TRBV20-1 with TRBJ2-3, with D maybe TRBD2 (5 bases). V lost 1 base and J lost 0, with 11 bases in between. Germline lookup yields CDR1 DFQATT and CDR2 SNEGSKA (reference sequence). There are 15 residues in the CDR3. CDR3 bases: TGCAGTGCTAGAGTCACTGAGGGAAGCACAGATACGCAGTATTTT. Amino acid sequence: CSARVTEGSTDTQYF.

The rearrangement uses TRBV29-1 and TRBJ2-1; TRBD1 matches 9 bases. Losses at the gene ends were 6 bases for V and 8 bases for J; bases not matched to a gene: 5. Germline V gene lookup returns CDR1 SQVTM and CDR2 ANQGSEA. CDR3 size: 12 residues. CDR3 region: CSVGQGLDEQFF. Written as DNA, the CDR3 is TGCAGCGTCGGACAGGGGCTGGATGAGCAGTTCTTC.

The chain couples TRBV18 to TRBJ1-1, with 7 positions matching TRBD1. Germline V gives CDR1 KGHSH, CDR2 LQKENI. The CDR3 totals 16 residues. After removal of 1 base from V and 4 bases from J, the junction contained 9 bases not matched to a gene. The CDR3 here is CASSPREGAEGTEAFF. CDR3 in DNA: TGTGCCAGCTCACCACGAGAGGGGGCGGAGGGCACTGAAGCTTTCTTT.

In its sample, this clonotype was seen a few times. The gene calls are TRBV5-1 and TRBJ2-7, with D possibly being TRBD1 or TRBD2 (5 bases each). The CDR3 runs 15 residues. The V end lost 3 bases, the J end lost 7 bases, and 20 bases lay between the germline ends. Germline CDR1 and CDR2: SGHRS and YFSETQ. Written as DNA, the CDR3 is TGCGCCAGCAGCTCGTCGGGGCCGGTCGAGGGTGAGCAGTACTTC. As protein: CASSSSGPVEGEQYF.

The chain employs TRBV3-1 and TRBJ1-5, with TRBD1 as a possible D gene (6 bases). The germline gives CDR1 LGHDT, CDR2 YNNKEL (reference sequence). The CDR3 covers 14 residues. The ends were cut back, 2 bases at V and 5 bases at J, with 10 bases in the middle. CDR3 nucleotide sequence: TGTGCCAGCAGCCAATGGGGGGCAGATCAGCCCCAGCATTTT. This gives the protein CASSQWGADQPQHF.

The genes are TRBV7-3 and TRBJ1-2, with 10 bases aligning to TRBD1. CDR3 size: 18 residues. The V and J ends lost 3 bases and 3 bases, in that order; junction bases with no gene match: 13. In germline, CDR1 is SGHTA, CDR2 FQGTGA. CDR3 nucleotide sequence: TGTGCCAGCAGCTTCGGGCCACGCGGGACAGGGGAGGACTATGGCTACACCTTC. Protein: CASSFGPRGTGEDYGYTF.

This clonotype was counted only a few times. The genes are TRBV4-1 and TRBJ2-1; tentative D call: TRBD2 (6 bases). Germline CDR1 reads MGHRA; CDR2 reads YSYEKL. V was shortened by 4 bases and J by 10 bases, with 14 bases between the two germline ends. This CDR3 has 13 amino acids. The DNA for the CDR3 is TGCGCCAGCAGCCGACAAAAGCGGGCGGAGCAGTTCTTC. Amino acid sequence: CASSRQKRAEQFF.

V usage is TRBV28 and J usage is TRBJ2-5, with D possibly TRBD1 on 6 matching bases. The J call may be wrong; the DNA end is better matched by TRBJ2-7. CDR3 length: 13 amino acids. In germline, CDR1 is MDHEN, CDR2 SYDVKM. CDR3 bases: TGTGCCAGCCTCCGGGACAATATCTACGAGCAGTACTTC. It translates to CASLRDNIYEQYF.

A few counts support this clonotype. This chain joins TRBV7-2 and TRBJ2-1; 7 nucleotides align to TRBD2. J lost 3 bases, V lost 6 bases, and 8 bases had no gene match. Per germline, CDR1 SGHTA and CDR2 FQGNSA. The CDR3 consists of 15 residues. The CDR3 region has the DNA TGTGCCAGCAGTTCGGGAGGCCGAAGCTACAATGAGCAGTTCTTC. Translation gives CASSSGGRSYNEQFF. The full variable domain, rest sourced from reference TRBV7-2 and TRBJ2-1, is GAGVSQSPSNKVTEKGKDVELRCDPISGHTALYWYRQSLGQGLEFLIYFQGNSAPDKSGLPSDRFSAERTGGSVSTLTIQRTQQEDSAVYLCASSSGGRSYNEQFFGPGTRLTVL.

V is TRBV7-9 and J is TRBJ2-6, with 9 nucleotides matching TRBD2. Germline CDR1 is SEHNR and CDR2 is FQNEAQ (reference sequence). Trimming removed 1 base from V and 2 bases from J; junction bases left unmatched: 9. The CDR3 length is 19 residues. The CDR3 DNA reads as TGTGCCAGCAGCTTAGAGTGGTTAGCGGGAGTACCTGGGGCCAACGTCCTGACTTTC. This sequence encodes CASSLEWLAGVPGANVLTF.

This clonotype was seen only once. This sequence joins TRBV7-9 and TRBJ1-6; 7 positions agree with TRBD1. The germline V gene encodes CDR1 SEHNR and CDR2 FQNEAQ (reference sequence). Trimming took 1 base from V and 10 from J; bases not matched to a gene: 7. CDR3 length: 15 residues. The CDR3, as DNA: TGTGCCAGCAGCTTAGTAGAGGGGGCGTGGTCACCCCTCCACTTT. This sequence encodes CASSLVEGAWSPLHF.

This clonotype was counted between two and nine times. V and J are TRBV12-3 or TRBV12-4 and TRBJ1-5; D is unclear. The V and J ends lost 5 bases and 5 bases respectively, with 13 bases between them. The CDR3 consists of 14 residues. CDR3 DNA: TGTGCCAGCAGTCCATCCGGCAGAGATCAGCCCCAGCATTTT. Its translation: CASSPSGRDQPQHF.

This chain links TRBV5-4 with TRBJ2-1; maybe TRBD1 (6 bases). Per germline, CDR1 SGHNT and CDR2 YYREEE (reference sequence). CDR3 length: 16 amino acids. Trimming took off 3 bases at V and 4 bases at J, with 17 bases between the two ends. The DNA of the CDR3 is TGTGCCAGCAGCTCCCAAGCGCCAGGGGATTACAATGAGCAGTTCTTC. Translated, it gives CASSSQAPGDYNEQFF.

V gene TRBV4-1 combines with J gene TRBJ2-5; unclear D gene. Germline loops: CDR1 MGHRA, CDR2 YSYEKL. V was pared by 4 bases and J by 5 bases, with 11 bases between. The CDR3 is 13 amino acids. For the CDR3, the DNA is TGCGCCAGCAGCCCCCTGATCTCGGAGACCCAGTACTTC. This codes for CASSPLISETQYF.

The chain is built from TRBV29-1 and TRBJ2-7; D may match TRBD1 or TRBD2 (5 bases each). Trimming shortened V by 7 bases and J by 2 bases, and 12 bases separated the two germline ends. Germline values: CDR1 SQVTM, CDR2 ANQGSEA. CDR3 size: 12 residues. The DNA of the CDR3 is TGCAGCGGATGGGACGTAACCTACGAGCAGTACTTC. It specifies CSGWDVTYEQYF.

The chain combines TRBV29-1 with TRBJ2-1; possibly TRBD2 for D (6 bases). Germline CDR1 is SQVTM and CDR2 is ANQGSEA. V dropped 7 bases and J dropped 0 bases, with 13 bases sitting between them. This CDR3 is built from 14 residues. CDR3 amino acids: CSGGARLSYNEQFF. DNA of the CDR3: TGCAGCGGCGGGGCCCGTCTCTCCTACAATGAGCAGTTCTTC.

The chain employs TRBV5-6 and TRBJ1-5; D is unclear. The CDR3 is 15 residues long. Germline V gene lookup returns CDR1 SGHDT and CDR2 YYEEEE. With 0 bases removed from V and 4 bases from J, the gap between germline ends came to 11 bases. This CDR3 is CASSLAGRGNQPQHF. The CDR3 nucleotides are TGTGCCAGCAGCTTGGCCGGCAGAGGGAATCAGCCCCAGCATTTT.

This clonotype was detected a few times. The chain joins TRBV5-1 to TRBJ2-6, with D tentatively TRBD1 (5 bases). V dropped 2 bases and J dropped 2 bases, with 8 bases sitting between them. The length of the CDR3 is 15 residues. The germline CDR1 and CDR2 sequences are SGHRS and YFSETQ. CDR3 region: CASSFGAAGANVLTF. As DNA, the CDR3 is TGCGCCAGCAGCTTTGGGGCCGCTGGGGCCAACGTCCTGACTTTC. The whole variable domain, filled in from reference TRBV5-1 and TRBJ2-6, reads KAGVTQTPRYLIKTRGQQVTLSCSPISGHRSVSWYQQTPGQGLQFLFEYFSETQRNKGNFPGRFSGRQFSNSRSEMNVSTLELGDSALYLCASSFGAAGANVLTFGAGSRLTVL.

V and J are TRBV20-1 and TRBJ2-3; TRBD2 is a possible D gene (5 bases). CDR3 length: 15 residues. V was pared by 5 bases and J by 5 bases, with 20 bases between. Looked up from germline, CDR1 is DFQATT and CDR2 is SNEGSKA (reference sequence). The CDR3 here is CSADFREGRRDTQYF. CDR3 DNA: TGCAGTGCTGATTTTCGAGAGGGCCGAAGAGATACGCAGTATTTT.

This clonotype appeared a few times. This sequence joins TRBV7-9 and TRBJ1-6; TRBD1 matches 10 bases. Germline CDR1 reads SEHNR; CDR2 reads FQNEAQ (reference sequence). Unmatched junction bases numbered 9, after V lost 5 bases and J lost 8 bases. The CDR3 is made up of 16 amino acids. CDR3 nucleotide sequence: TGTGCCAGCAGCGAGCCCGGGACAGGGGTCGATTCACCCCTCCACTTT. Amino acids: CASSEPGTGVDSPLHF. Complete variable domain (other parts from reference TRBV7-9 and TRBJ1-6): DTGVSQNPRHKITKRGQNVTFRCDPISEHNRLYWYRQTLGQGPEFLTYFQNEAQLEKSRLLSDRFSAERPKGSFSTLEIQRTEQGDSAMYLCASSEPGTGVDSPLHFGNGTRLTVT.

This rearrangement joins TRBV6-5 to TRBJ2-2; 9 bases map to TRBD1. This CDR3 comprises 20 residues. Germline lookup yields CDR1 MNHEY and CDR2 SVGAGI. V trimming: 2 bases; J trimming: 5 bases; junction bases outside the gene matches: 18. The CDR3 sequence is CASSYPTGGLCGSLTGELFF. DNA of the CDR3: TGTGCCAGCAGTTACCCGACAGGGGGTCTCTGTGGGTCTCTTACCGGGGAGCTGTTTTTT.

The table lists this clonotype with a few counts. The chain joins TRBV7-2 to TRBJ2-2; tentatively, D is TRBD2 (6 bases). This CDR3 region has 16 residues. The V and J ends lost 1 base and 2 bases respectively, with 11 bases between them. CDR1 and CDR2 from the germline V gene are SGHTA and FQGNSA. The CDR3, as DNA: TGTGCCAGCAGCTTAGGCCTAGCGCTTAACACCGGGGAGCTGTTTTTT. The encoded protein is CASSLGLALNTGELFF.

This clonotype was counted between two and nine times. This chain connects TRBV2 to TRBJ2-1; D gene uncertain. The length of the CDR3 is 11 residues. Trimming pared 6 bases from V and 5 bases from J, leaving 5 bases between. Germline values: CDR1 SNHLY, CDR2 FYNNEI. As DNA, the CDR3 is TGTGCCAGCAGGGTCGACAATGAGCAGTTCTTC. Its translation: CASRVDNEQFF.